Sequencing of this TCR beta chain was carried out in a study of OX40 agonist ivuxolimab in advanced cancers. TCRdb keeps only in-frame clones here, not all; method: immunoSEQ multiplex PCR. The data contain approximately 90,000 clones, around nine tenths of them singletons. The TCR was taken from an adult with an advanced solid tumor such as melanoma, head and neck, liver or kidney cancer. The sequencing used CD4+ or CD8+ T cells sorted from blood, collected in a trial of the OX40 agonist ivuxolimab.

The CDR3 DNA follows: TGTGCCAGCAGCGACCGGGACAGGGGTATCTACGAGCAGTACTTC. It is translated as CASSDRDRGIYEQYF. The rearrangement joins TRBV7-9 to TRBJ2-7; TRBD1 agrees at 10 bases. Per the germline V gene, CDR1 is SEHNR and CDR2 is FQNEAQ (reference sequence). V shed 5 bases, J shed 3 bases, and the junction held 7 bases outside the gene matches. This CDR3 region has 15 residues. Together with reference TRBV7-9 and TRBJ2-7, the CDR3 gives the full variable domain: DTGVSQNPRHKITKRGQNVTFRCDPISEHNRLYWYRQTLGQGPEFLTYFQNEAQLEKSRLLSDRFSAERPKGSFSTLEIQRTEQGDSAMYLCASSDRDRGIYEQYFGPGTRLTVT.